The rows below give T cell receptor beta chains drawn from one sample of a study of blood T cell repertoires in COVID-19. Method: immunoSEQ multiplex PCR; TCRdb's copy keeps in-frame clones and lacks some. The sample lists about 180,000 clones; about 90% were seen once. The sequencing input was peripheral blood. All receptors derive from a man aged 35 to 55 with active or convalescent COVID-19. Both conserved end residues are trimmed from each CDR3. The D gene is left open where the match is weak. Clone size is shown for a subset of rows, as once, few, many or a class of expanded clone.

V | size | D | CDR3
TRBV7-9 | . | TRBD1 | ASRTTGDYGYT
TRBV6-5 | . | TRBD1 | ASSNTGGASYEQY
TRBV2 | once | . | ASSEGRYEQY
TRBV7-6 | few | . | ASSRSRPGSGNTIY
TRBV27 | . | . | ASSLAGINTGELF
TRBV9 | . | TRBD1 | ASSADHGQGIYNEQF
TRBV14 | . | . | ASSQTREPYEQY
TRBV10-3 | . | . | AISESAAQETQY
TRBV30 | . | TRBD1 | AWGRGLAGGELF
TRBV3-1/TRBV3-2 | . | TRBD2 | ASSRHSGGSSSYEQY
TRBV7-8 | . | . | ASWGQPNTEAF
TRBV7-3 | . | TRBD1 | ASSSDRGTYNEQF
TRBV19 | . | . | ASSIPLPGVEQY
TRBV18 | . | TRBD1 | ASSPGQGGGYT
TRBV4-2 | . | . | ASSQGAEPNYGYT
TRBV3-1/TRBV3-2 | . | TRBD1 | ASSLAGQNYGYT
TRBV6-2/TRBV6-3 | . | TRBD2 | ASSRRSAGGLQETQY
TRBV7-3 | . | . | ASSFTGNTEAF
TRBV5-1 | . | . | ASSSGATSSYEQY
TRBV4-1 | . | TRBD2 | ARSHDDSLAVSSGANVLT
TRBV7-2 | . | TRBD2 | ASSPVPPASGGPNTQY
TRBV27 | once | . | ASSSGTEAF
TRBV9 | . | TRBD1 | ASSVQTDRGSGRAF
TRBV6-6 | many | TRBD2 | ASSYGGDTDTQY
TRBV7-8 | few | TRBD1 | ASSADRGSRETQY
TRBV7-9 | . | . | ASSDTRSSYEQY
TRBV10-3 | . | . | AIGQGSNEKLF
TRBV10-1 | . | TRBD2 | ASSEGGLADEQF
TRBV30 | . | . | AWSKLAQQETQY
TRBV6-5 | . | . | ASTVQGVTEAF
TRBV7-2 | few | TRBD1 | ASSLRQGGNEQF
TRBV18 | . | TRBD2 | ASSPTSGGAPDTQY
TRBV5-1 | . | TRBD1 | ASSPGQGLVEQY
TRBV6-1 | . | TRBD1 | ASSARGGDRTNAEAF
TRBV7-7 | once | . | ASSPLGGRVGETQY
TRBV3-1/TRBV3-2 | . | TRBD1 | ASSLGQIEDSPLH
TRBV27 | . | . | ASSPLGQFLGDGYT
TRBV5-6 | . | TRBD1 | ASSPDRGRYTEAF
TRBV29-1 | . | TRBD2 | SVVPSGGVADTQY
TRBV28 | . | . | AILGPFLNSPLH
TRBV6-5 | . | . | ASKTWGGEAF
TRBV7-2 | . | . | ASSPDITLQAS